This T cell receptor (beta chain) was recorded in a study of stem cell transplantation in POMP-related autoinflammatory disease. A remark on this clone: The sample carries other DNA sequences with the same CDR3.

Here immunoSEQ multiplex PCR was the method, and the copy in TCRdb shows in-frame clones only, minus some. Among tens of thousands of clones listed, approximately 91% were seen once. The source is a human patient with POMP-related autoinflammation and immune dysregulation (PRAID). The graft donor may account for some of the T cells. This material consisted of CD4+ T cells from PBMCs, taken after stem cell transplantation.

The CDR3 sequence is CASSVGLADTYEQYF. The CDR3 DNA follows: TGTGCCAGCAGCGTAGGGCTAGCGGATACCTACGAGCAGTACTTC. V and J are TRBV9 and TRBJ2-7; 7 bases line up with TRBD2. V shed 0 bases and J 2 bases; nucleotides not matched to a gene: 5. Germline-derived CDR1 and CDR2 are SGDLS and YYNGEE. The CDR3 spans 15 residues.